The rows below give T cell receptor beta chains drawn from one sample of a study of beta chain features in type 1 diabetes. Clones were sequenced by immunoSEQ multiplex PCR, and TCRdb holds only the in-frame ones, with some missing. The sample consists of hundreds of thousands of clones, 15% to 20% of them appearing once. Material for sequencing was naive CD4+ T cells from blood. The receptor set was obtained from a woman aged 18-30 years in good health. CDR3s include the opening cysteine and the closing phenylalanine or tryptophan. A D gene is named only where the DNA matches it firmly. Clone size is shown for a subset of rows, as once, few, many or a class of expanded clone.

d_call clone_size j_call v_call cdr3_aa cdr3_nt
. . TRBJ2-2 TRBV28 CASTQFSSSDTGELFF TGTGCCAGCACGCAGTTTTCATCCTCGGACACCGGGGAGCTGTTTTTT
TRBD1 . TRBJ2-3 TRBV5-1 CASSLPGGDTDTQYF TGCGCCAGCAGCTTGCCAGGGGGCGATACAGATACGCAGTATTTT
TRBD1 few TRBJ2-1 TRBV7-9 CASSKPQGRGSYNEQFF TGTGCCAGCAGCAAACCACAGGGGAGAGGCTCCTACAATGAGCAGTTCTTC
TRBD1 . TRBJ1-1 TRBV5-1 CASSFAGGYTEAFF TGCGCCAGCAGCTTCGCAGGGGGCTACACTGAAGCTTTCTTT
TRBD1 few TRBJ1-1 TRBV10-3 CAISGTGHGEAFF TGTGCCATCAGCGGGACAGGCCACGGGGAAGCTTTCTTT
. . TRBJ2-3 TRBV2 CASSVGLSTDTQYF TGTGCCAGCAGTGTTGGGCTTAGCACAGATACGCAGTATTTT
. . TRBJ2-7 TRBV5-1 CASSAEAGLLEQYF TGCGCCAGCAGTGCGGAGGCGGGTCTGCTCGAGCAGTACTTC
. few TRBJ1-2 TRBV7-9 CASSLGFRLNYGYTF TGTGCCAGCAGCTTAGGTTTCCGGCTTAACTATGGCTACACCTTC
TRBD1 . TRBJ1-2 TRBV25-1 CASSVAGGRGYTF TGTGCCAGCAGTGTGGCAGGGGGTCGTGGCTACACCTTC
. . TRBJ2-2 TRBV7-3 CASSITRDGELFF TGTGCCAGCAGCATTACTAGAGACGGGGAGCTGTTTTTT
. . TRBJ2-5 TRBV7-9 CASSPPLTGQETQYF TGTGCCAGCAGCCCACCCTTGACGGGCCAAGAGACCCAGTACTTC
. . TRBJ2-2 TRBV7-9 CASSSIRGVYAGELFF TGTGCCAGCAGTTCAATACGAGGGGTTTACGCCGGGGAGCTGTTTTTT
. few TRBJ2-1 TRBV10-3 CASGTRYNEQFF TGTGCCAGCGGGACCCGGTACAATGAGCAGTTCTTC
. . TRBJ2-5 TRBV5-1 CASSRGVAGKETQYF TGCGCCAGCTCACGAGGTGTCGCGGGAAAAGAGACCCAGTACTTC
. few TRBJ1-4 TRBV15 CATSRGGGNEKLFF TGTGCCACCAGCAGAGGAGGGGGTAATGAAAAACTGTTTTTT
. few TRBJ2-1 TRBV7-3 CASSIDSASYNEQFF TGTGCCAGCAGCATAGACTCAGCCTCCTACAATGAGCAGTTCTTC
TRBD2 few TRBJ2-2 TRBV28 CASSTSGKTGELFF TGTGCCAGCAGTACCAGCGGGAAGACCGGGGAGCTGTTTTTT
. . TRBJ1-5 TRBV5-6 CASSEDPLNQPQHF TGTGCCAGCAGCGAGGACCCCCTCAATCAGCCCCAGCATTTT
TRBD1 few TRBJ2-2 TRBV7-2 CASSQGAWTGELFF TGTGCCAGCAGCCAGGGGGCCTGGACCGGGGAGCTGTTTTTT
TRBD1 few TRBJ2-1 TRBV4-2 CASSQPDREGARQSSYNEQFF TGTGCCAGCAGCCAACCTGACAGGGAAGGTGCCCGGCAATCCTCCTACAATGAGCAGTTCTTC
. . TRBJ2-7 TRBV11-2 CASSLDPATSYEQYF TGTGCCAGCAGCTTAGACCCGGCCACCTCCTACGAGCAGTACTTC
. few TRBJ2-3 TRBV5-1 CASSAGTDTQYF TGCGCCAGCAGCGCTGGCACAGATACGCAGTATTTT
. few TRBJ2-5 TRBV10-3 CAISDIGGETQYF TGTGCCATCAGTGATATTGGGGGAGAGACCCAGTACTTC
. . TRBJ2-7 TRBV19 CASSTQLAYEQYF TGTGCCAGTAGTACCCAACTAGCCTACGAGCAGTACTTC
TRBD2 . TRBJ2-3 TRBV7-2 CASSFLGLALDTQYF TGTGCCAGCAGCTTCTTGGGACTAGCACTAGATACGCAGTATTTT
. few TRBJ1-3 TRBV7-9 CASSLQGPTGNTIYF TGTGCCAGCAGCTTACAGGGTCCGACGGGAAACACCATATATTTT
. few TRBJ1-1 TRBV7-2 CASSSYTGFYTEAFF TGTGCCAGCAGCTCCTATACAGGGTTCTACACTGAAGCTTTCTTT
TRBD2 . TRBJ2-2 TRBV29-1 CSVATSGVNTGELFF TGCAGCGTAGCGACTAGCGGGGTAAACACCGGGGAGCTGTTTTTT
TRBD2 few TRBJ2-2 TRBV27 CASRGLAGANTGELFF TGTGCCAGCAGAGGATTAGCGGGGGCCAACACCGGGGAGCTGTTTTTT
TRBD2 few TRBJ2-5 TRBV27 CASSLTSVRGEQYF TGTGCCAGCAGTTTAACTAGCGTCCGGGGGGAGCAGTACTTC
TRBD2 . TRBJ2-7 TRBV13 CASSRSGRPYEQYF TGTGCCAGCAGCCGTAGCGGGAGACCTTACGAGCAGTACTTC
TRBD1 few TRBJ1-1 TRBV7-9 CASSLIQGTEAFF TGTGCCAGCAGCTTGATACAGGGGACTGAAGCTTTCTTT
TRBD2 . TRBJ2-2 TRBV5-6 CASSWRGTEMIPRELFF TGTGCCAGCAGCTGGCGGGGGACTGAGATGATCCCCCGGGAGCTGTTTTTT
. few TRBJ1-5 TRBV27 CASSSYSNQPQHF TGTGCCAGCAGTTCATATAGCAATCAGCCCCAGCATTTT
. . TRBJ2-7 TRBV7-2 CASSLISGGGEQYF TGTGCCAGCAGCTTGATCTCGGGGGGCGGCGAGCAGTACTTC
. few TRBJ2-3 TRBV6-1 CASSELYTQYF TGTGCCAGCAGTGAACTATATACGCAGTATTTT
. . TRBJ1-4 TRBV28 CASSIFQLNEKLFF TGTGCCAGCAGTATTTTCCAGCTTAATGAAAAACTGTTTTTT
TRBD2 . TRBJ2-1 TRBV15 CATSRDRGRAIEQFF TGTGCCACCAGCAGAGATCGCGGGAGGGCCATTGAGCAGTTCTTC
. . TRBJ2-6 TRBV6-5 CASRPRLSGANVLTF TGTGCCAGCAGACCTCGGCTCTCTGGGGCCAACGTCCTGACTTTC
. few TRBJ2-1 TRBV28 CASGGSYEQFF TGTGCCAGCGGAGGTAGCTATGAGCAGTTCTTC
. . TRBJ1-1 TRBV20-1 CSARDQGEAFF TGCAGTGCTAGAGATCAGGGGGAAGCTTTCTTT
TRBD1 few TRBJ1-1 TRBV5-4 CASSPWTGGSNTEAFF TGCGCCAGCAGCCCCTGGACAGGAGGATCGAACACTGAAGCTTTCTTT
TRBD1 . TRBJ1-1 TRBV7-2 CASSSQGDNTEAFF TGTGCCAGCAGCTCGCAGGGGGATAACACTGAAGCTTTCTTT
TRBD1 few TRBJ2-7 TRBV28 CASDSGTDLYEQYF TGTGCCAGTGATTCCGGGACAGACCTCTACGAGCAGTACTTC